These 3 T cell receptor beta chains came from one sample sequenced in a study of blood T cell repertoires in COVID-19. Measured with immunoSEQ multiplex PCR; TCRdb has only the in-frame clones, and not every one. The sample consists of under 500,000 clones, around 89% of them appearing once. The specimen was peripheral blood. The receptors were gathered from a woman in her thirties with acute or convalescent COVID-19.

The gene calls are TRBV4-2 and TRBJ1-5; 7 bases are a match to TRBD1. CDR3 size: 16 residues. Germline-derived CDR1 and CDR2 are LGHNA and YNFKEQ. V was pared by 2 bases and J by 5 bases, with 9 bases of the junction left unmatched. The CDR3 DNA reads TGTGCCAGCAGCCAAAAGTGGGAAGGGGGCTATCAGCCCCAGCATTTT. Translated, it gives CASSQKWEGGYQPQHF.

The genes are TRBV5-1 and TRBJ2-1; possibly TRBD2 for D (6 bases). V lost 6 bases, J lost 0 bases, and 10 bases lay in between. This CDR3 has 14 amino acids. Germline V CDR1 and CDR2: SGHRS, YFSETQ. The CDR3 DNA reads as TGCGCCAGCAACCGGGACTCCTCCTACAATGAGCAGTTCTTC. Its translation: CASNRDSSYNEQFF.

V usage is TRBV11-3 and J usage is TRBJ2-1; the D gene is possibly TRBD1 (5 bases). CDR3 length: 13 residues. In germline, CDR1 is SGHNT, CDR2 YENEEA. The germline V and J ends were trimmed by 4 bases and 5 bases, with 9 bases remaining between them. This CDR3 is CASSYDRNNEQFF. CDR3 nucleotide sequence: TGTGCCAGCAGCTACGACAGAAACAATGAGCAGTTCTTC. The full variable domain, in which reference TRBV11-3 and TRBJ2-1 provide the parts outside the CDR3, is EAGVVQSPRYKIIEKKQPVAFWCNPISGHNTLYWYLQNLGQGPELLIRYENEEAVDDSQLPKDRFSAERLKGVDSTLKIQPAELGDSAVYLCASSYDRNNEQFFGPGTRLTVL.